This TCR beta chain was sequenced in a study of neurological immune-mediated disorders. One entry per CDR3 protein results from TCRdb running MiXCR on the 5' RACE reads. The table lists 80,000 to 100,000 distinct CDR3 sequences, roughly 3.3% of them singletons, with 2.5% to 3% in the top ten. In its sample, this clonotype was seen a few times. V lost 6 bases and J lost 3; bases outside the gene matches: 6. Germline lookup yields CDR1 MNHEY and CDR2 SVGAGI. The CDR3 has 15 amino acids. The TCR comes from a woman between 45 and 60 years old with multiple sclerosis. Sequenced: PBMCs. This chain connects TRBV6-5 to TRBJ2-7; 12 bases agree with TRBD2. Here the CDR3 reads CASRQTSGGVYEQYF. CDR3 coding DNA: TGTGCCAGCAGACAGACTAGCGGGGGAGTCTACGAGCAGTACTTC.